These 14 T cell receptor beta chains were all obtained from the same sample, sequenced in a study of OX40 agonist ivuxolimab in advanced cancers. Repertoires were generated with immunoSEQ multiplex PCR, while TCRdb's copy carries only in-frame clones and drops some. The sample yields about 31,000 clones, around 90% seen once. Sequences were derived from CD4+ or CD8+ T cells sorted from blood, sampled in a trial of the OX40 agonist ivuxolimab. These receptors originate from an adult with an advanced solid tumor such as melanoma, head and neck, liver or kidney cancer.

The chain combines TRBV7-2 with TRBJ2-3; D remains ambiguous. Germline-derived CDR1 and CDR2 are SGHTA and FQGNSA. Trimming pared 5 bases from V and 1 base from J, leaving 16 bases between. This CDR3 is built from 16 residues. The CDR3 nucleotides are TGTGCCAGCAGCGATGGGGTCAACAGAGGCACAGATACGCAGTATTTT. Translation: CASSDGVNRGTDTQYF.

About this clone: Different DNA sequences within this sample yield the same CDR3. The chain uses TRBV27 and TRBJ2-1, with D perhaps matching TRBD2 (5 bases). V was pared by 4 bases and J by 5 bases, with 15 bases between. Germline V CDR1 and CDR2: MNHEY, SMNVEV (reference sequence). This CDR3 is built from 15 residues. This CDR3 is CASSSPGSINNEQFF. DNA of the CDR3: TGTGCCAGCAGTTCCCCGGGGTCCATAAACAATGAGCAGTTCTTC.

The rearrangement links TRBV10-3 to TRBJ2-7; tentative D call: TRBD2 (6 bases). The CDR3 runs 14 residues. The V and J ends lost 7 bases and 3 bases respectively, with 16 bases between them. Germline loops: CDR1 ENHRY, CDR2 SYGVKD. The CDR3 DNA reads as TGTGCCATCAAGGAGGGCGGAGCGAACTACGAGCAGTACTTC. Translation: CAIKEGGANYEQYF.

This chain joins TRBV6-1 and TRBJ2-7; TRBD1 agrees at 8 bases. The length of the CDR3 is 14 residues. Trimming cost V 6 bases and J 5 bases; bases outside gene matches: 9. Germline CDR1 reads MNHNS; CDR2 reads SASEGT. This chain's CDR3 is CASRSLGQGNEQYF. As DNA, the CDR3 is TGTGCCAGCAGATCCCTCGGACAGGGAAACGAGCAGTACTTC.

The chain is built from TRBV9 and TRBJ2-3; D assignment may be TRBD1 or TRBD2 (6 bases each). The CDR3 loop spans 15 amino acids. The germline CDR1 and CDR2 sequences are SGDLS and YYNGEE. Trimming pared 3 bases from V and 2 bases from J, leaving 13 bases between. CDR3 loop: CASSEGGPFTDTQYF. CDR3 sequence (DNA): TGTGCCAGCAGCGAGGGGGGACCGTTCACAGATACGCAGTATTTT.

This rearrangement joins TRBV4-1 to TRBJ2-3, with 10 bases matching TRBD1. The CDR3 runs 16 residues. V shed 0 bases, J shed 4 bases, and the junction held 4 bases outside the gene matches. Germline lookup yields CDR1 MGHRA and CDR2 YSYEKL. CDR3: CASSQETTGGADTQYF. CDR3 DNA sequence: TGCGCCAGCAGCCAAGAAACGACAGGGGGCGCAGATACGCAGTATTTT.

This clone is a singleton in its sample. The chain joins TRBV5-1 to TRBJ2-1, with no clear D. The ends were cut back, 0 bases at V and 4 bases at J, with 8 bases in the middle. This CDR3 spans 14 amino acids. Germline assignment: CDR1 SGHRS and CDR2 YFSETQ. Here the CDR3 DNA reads TGCGCCAGCAGCTTGGACGGATCTTACAATGAGCAGTTCTTC. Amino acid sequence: CASSLDGSYNEQFF.

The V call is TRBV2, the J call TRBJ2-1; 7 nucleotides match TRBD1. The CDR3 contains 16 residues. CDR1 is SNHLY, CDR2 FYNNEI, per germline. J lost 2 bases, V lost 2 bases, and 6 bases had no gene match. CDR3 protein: CASSELGQGAYNEQFF. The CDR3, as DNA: TGTGCCAGCAGTGAATTGGGCCAGGGGGCCTACAATGAGCAGTTCTTC.

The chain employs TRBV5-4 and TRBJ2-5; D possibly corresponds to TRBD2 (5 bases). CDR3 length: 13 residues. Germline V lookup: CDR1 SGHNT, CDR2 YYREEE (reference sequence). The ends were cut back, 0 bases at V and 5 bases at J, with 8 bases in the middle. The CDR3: CASSLEGGETQYF. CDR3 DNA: TGTGCCAGCAGCTTGGAGGGCGGGGAGACCCAGTACTTC.

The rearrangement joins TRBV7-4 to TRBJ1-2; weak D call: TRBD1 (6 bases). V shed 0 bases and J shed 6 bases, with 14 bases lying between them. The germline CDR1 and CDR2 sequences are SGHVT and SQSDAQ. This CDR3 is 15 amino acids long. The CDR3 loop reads CASSLAQGRLDGYTF. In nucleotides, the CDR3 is TGTGCCAGCAGCTTAGCACAGGGACGACTGGATGGCTACACCTTC.

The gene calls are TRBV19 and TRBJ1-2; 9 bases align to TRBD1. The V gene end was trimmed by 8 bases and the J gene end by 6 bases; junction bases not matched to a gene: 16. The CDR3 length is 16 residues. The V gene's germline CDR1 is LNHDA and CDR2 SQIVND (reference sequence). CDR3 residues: CASDAGTGRVVDGYTF. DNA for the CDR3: TGTGCCAGTGACGCCGGGACAGGGCGTGTTGTTGATGGCTACACCTTC.

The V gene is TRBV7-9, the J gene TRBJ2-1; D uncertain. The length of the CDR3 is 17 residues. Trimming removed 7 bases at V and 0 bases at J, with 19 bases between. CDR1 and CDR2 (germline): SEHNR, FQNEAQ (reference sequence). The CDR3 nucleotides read TGTGCCAGCACCTTTGGGCCAAAGGAGAGCTCCTACAATGAGCAGTTCTTC. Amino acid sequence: CASTFGPKESSYNEQFF.

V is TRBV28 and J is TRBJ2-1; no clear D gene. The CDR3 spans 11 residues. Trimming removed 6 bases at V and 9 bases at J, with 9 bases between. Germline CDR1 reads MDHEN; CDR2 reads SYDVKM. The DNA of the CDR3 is TGTGCCAGCAGCTTAGTCGGTGAGCAGTTCTTC. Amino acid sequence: CASSLVGEQFF. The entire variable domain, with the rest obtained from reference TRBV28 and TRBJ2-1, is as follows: DVKVTQSSRYLVKRTGEKVFLECVQDMDHENMFWYRQDPGLGLRLIYFSYDVKMKEKGDIPEGYSVSREKKERFSLILESASTNQTSMYLCASSLVGEQFFGPGTRLTVL.

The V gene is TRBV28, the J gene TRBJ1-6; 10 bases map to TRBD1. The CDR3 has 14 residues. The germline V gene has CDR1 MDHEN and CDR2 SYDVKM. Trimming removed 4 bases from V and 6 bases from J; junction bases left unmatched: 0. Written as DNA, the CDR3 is TGTGCCAGCAGTTGGGACAGGGGTAATTCACCCCTCCACTTT. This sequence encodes CASSWDRGNSPLHF.